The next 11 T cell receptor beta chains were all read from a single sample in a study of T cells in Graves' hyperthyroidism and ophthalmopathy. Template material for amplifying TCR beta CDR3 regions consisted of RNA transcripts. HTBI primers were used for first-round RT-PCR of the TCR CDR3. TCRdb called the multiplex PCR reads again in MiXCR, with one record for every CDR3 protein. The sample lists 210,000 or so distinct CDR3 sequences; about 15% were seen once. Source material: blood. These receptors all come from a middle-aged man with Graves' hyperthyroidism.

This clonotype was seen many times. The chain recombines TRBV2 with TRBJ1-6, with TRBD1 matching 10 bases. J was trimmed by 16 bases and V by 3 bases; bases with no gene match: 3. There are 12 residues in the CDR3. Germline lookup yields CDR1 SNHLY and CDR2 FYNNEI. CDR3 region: CASSEGQGKLHF. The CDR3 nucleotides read TGTGCCAGCAGTGAGGGACAGGGGAAACTCCACTTT. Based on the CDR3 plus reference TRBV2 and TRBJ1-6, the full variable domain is EPEVTQTPSHQVTQMGQEVILRCVPISNHLYFYWYRQILGQKVEFLVSFYNNEISEKSEIFDDQFSVERPDGSNFTLKIRSTKLEDSAMYFCASSEGQGKLHFGNGTRLTVT.

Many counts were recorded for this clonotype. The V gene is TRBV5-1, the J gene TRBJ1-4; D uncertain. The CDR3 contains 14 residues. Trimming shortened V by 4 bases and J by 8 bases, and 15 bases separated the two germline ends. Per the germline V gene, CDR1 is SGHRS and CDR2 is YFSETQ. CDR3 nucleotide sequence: TGCGCCAGCAGCCGTGACACGCTCACGGAAAAACTGTTTTTT. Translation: CASSRDTLTEKLFF. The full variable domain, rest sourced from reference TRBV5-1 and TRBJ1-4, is KAGVTQTPRYLIKTRGQQVTLSCSPISGHRSVSWYQQTPGQGLQFLFEYFSETQRNKGNFPGRFSGRQFSNSRSEMNVSTLELGDSALYLCASSRDTLTEKLFFGSGTQLSVL.

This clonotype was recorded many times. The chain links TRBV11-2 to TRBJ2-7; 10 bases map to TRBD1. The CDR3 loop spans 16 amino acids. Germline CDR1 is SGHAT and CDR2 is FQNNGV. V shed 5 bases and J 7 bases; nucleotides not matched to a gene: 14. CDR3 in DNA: TGTGCCAGCAGCCCACTTACCGGGACAGGGGTGGGGGAGCAGTACTTC. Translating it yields CASSPLTGTGVGEQYF. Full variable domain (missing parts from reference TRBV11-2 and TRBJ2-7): EAGVAQSPRYKIIEKRQSVAFWCNPISGHATLYWYQQILGQGPKLLIQFQNNGVVDDSQLPKDRFSAERLKGVDSTLKIQPAKLEDSAVYLCASSPLTGTGVGEQYFGPGTRLTVT.

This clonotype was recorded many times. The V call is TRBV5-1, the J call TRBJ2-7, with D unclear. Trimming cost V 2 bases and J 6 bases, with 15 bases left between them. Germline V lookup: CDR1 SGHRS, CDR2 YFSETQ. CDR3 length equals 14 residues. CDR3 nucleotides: TGCGCCAGCAGCTTTAGGACCTCCTCCCCCGAGCAGTACTTC. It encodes CASSFRTSSPEQYF.

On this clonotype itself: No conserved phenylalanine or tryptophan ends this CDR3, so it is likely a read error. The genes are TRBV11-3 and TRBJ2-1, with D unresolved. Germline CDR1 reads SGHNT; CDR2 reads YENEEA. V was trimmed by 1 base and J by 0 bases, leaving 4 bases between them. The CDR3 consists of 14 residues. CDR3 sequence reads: CASSLASSYNEQFL. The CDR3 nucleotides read TGTGCCAGCAGCTTAGCCTCCTCCTACAATGAGCAGTTCCTC.

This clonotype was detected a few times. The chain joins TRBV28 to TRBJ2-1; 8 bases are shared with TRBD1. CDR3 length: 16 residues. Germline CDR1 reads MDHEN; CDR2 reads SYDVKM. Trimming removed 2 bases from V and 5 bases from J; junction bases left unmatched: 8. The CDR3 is CASSLPPGQGDNEQFF. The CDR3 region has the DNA TGTGCCAGCAGTTTACCCCCTGGACAGGGAGACAATGAGCAGTTCTTC. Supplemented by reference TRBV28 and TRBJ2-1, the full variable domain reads DVKVTQSSRYLVKRTGEKVFLECVQDMDHENMFWYRQDPGLGLRLIYFSYDVKMKEKGDIPEGYSVSREKKERFSLILESASTNQTSMYLCASSLPPGQGDNEQFFGPGTRLTVL.

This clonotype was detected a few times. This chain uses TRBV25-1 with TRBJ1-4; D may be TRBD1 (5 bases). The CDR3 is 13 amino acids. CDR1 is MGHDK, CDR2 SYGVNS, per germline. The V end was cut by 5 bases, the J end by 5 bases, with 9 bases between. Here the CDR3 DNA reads TGTGCCAGCAGTATCGAGGGGAATGAAAAACTGTTTTTT. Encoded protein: CASSIEGNEKLFF.

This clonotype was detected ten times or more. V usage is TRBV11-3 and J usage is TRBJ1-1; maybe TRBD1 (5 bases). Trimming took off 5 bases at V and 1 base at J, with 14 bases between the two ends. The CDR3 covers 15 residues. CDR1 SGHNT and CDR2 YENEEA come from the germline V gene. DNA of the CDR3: TGTGCCAGCAGCACTGGGGGGATTGGGAACACTGAAGCTTTCTTT. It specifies CASSTGGIGNTEAFF.

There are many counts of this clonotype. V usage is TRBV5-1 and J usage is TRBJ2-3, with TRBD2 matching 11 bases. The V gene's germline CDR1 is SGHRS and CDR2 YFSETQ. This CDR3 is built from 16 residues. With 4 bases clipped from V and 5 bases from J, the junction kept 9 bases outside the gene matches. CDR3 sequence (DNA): TGCGCCAGCAGCCAAACTAGCGGGAGCGGCTTAGATACGCAGTATTTT. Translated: CASSQTSGSGLDTQYF.

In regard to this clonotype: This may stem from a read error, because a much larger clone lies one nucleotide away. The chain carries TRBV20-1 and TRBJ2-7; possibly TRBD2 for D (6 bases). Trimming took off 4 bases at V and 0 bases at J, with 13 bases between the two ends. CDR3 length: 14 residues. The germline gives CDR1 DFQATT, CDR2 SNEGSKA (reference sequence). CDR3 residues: CSAKDHGGSYEQYF. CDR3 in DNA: TGCAGTGCTAAAGATCACGGGGGCTCCTACGAGCAGTACTTC.

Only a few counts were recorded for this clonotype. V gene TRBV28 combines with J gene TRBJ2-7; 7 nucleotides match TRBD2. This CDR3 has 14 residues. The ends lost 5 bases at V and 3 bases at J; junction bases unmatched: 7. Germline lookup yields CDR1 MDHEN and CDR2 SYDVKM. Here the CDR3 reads CASSPGGGNYEQYF. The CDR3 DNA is TGTGCCAGCAGTCCTGGCGGGGGAAACTACGAGCAGTACTTC. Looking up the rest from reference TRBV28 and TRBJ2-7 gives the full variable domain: DVKVTQSSRYLVKRTGEKVFLECVQDMDHENMFWYRQDPGLGLRLIYFSYDVKMKEKGDIPEGYSVSREKKERFSLILESASTNQTSMYLCASSPGGGNYEQYFGPGTRLTVT.